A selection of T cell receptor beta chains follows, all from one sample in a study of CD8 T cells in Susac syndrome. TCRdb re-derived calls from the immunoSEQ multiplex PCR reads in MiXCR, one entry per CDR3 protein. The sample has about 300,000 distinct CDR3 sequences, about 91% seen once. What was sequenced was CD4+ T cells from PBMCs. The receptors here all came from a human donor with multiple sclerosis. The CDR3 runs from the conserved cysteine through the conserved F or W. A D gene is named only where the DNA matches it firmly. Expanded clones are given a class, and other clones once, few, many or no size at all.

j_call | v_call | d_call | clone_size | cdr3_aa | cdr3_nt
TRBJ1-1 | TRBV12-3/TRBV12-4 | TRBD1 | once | CASSSRQGRASEAFF | TGTGCCAGCAGTTCCCGACAGGGGAGAGCCTCTGAAGCTTTCTTT
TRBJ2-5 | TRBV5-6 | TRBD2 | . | CASSLGPSGDQETQYF | TGTGCCAGCAGCTTGGGCCCTAGCGGAGATCAAGAGACCCAGTACTTC
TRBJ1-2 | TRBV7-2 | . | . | CASSLDRRSYGYTF | TGTGCCAGCAGCTTAGATCGACGGAGCTATGGCTACACCTTC
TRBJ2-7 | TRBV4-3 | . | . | CASSLRVLAGLGEQYF | TGCGCCAGCAGCCTCCGGGTCCTAGCCGGTTTGGGGGAGCAGTACTTC
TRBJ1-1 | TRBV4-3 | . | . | CASSQYYTGNTEAFF | TGCGCCAGCAGCCAATACTATACAGGGAACACTGAAGCTTTCTTT
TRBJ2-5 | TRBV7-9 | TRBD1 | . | CASSPGGTGQETQYF | TGTGCCAGCAGTCCCGGTGGGACAGGGCAAGAGACCCAGTACTTC
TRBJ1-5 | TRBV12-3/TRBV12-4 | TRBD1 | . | CASGEQGSGNQPQHF | TGTGCCAGCGGGGAACAGGGGTCGGGCAATCAGCCCCAGCATTTT
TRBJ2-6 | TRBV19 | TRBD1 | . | CASDPTGGARGANVLTF | TGTGCCAGTGATCCCACAGGGGGAGCGCGAGGGGCCAACGTCCTGACTTTC
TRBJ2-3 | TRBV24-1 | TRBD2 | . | CATAAGTTDTQYF | TGTGCCACCGCAGCGGGAACAACAGATACGCAGTATTTT
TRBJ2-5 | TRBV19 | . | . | CASSMVEGVRETQYF | TGTGCCAGTAGTATGGTAGAAGGAGTCCGGGAGACCCAGTACTTC
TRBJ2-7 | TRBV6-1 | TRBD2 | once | CATKRGREGSYEQYF | TGTGCCACCAAAAGGGGCCGGGAGGGCTCCTACGAGCAGTACTTC
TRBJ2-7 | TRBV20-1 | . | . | CSARDEFYEQYF | TGCAGTGCTAGAGATGAGTTTTACGAGCAGTACTTC
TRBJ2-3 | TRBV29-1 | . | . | CSGGDLFGADTQYF | TGCAGCGGAGGGGATCTCTTTGGGGCAGATACGCAGTATTTT
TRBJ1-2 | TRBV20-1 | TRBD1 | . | CSALNRGQAYGYTF | TGCAGTGCCCTGAACAGGGGGCAGGCCTATGGCTACACCTTC
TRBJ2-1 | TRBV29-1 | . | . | CSAILGGLLEQFF | TGCAGCGCGATTTTGGGGGGATTGCTTGAGCAGTTCTTC